One sample yielded the 13 T cell receptor beta chains listed below, sequenced in a study of beta chain features in type 1 diabetes. Points from the study as a whole: Within each of all four CD4+ subsets, Type 1 diabetes patients had TCRB CDR3s that were moderately but significantly shorter.

Expressed TCRB transcripts were sequenced because the isolated RNA had all been reverse transcribed beforehand. Profiled with immunoSEQ multiplex PCR; TCRdb holds only in-frame clones, not every one. The repertoire holds around 160,000 clones, with about 9% as singletons. No cognate antigen is known for these TCRs. The specimen sequenced was central memory CD4+ T cells from blood. The receptors were gathered from a woman aged 18-29 years with type 1 diabetes.

The chain carries TRBV29-1 and TRBJ1-3; no reliable D call. The CDR3 is 13 amino acids. Germline V gene lookup returns CDR1 SQVTM and CDR2 ANQGSEA. V gave up 7 bases and J gave up 0 bases, with 10 bases separating them. The CDR3 DNA is TGCAGCGCGGAACAGAGCTCTGGAAACACCATATATTTT. Translation: CSAEQSSGNTIYF.

In its sample, this clone was seen many times. The same CDR3 can be traced to other DNA sequences in this sample. V usage is TRBV9 and J usage is TRBJ2-7; tentatively, D is TRBD1 (6 bases). The germline gives CDR1 SGDLS, CDR2 YYNGEE. Between the trimmed V and J ends, which lost 4 bases and 6 bases, there was a span of 17 bases. CDR3 length equals 14 residues. The CDR3 loop is CASSPRTDLGEQYF. Written as DNA, the CDR3 is TGTGCCAGCAGCCCGCGGACAGACCTCGGCGAGCAGTACTTC.

The chain has TRBV7-9 and TRBJ2-7; tentative D call: TRBD2 (6 bases). Germline CDR1 and CDR2: SEHNR and FQNEAQ (reference sequence). Trimming removed 0 bases at V and 4 bases at J, with 7 bases between. The length of the CDR3 is 13 residues. Here the CDR3 reads CASSLADYYEQYF. The DNA of the CDR3 is TGTGCCAGCAGCTTAGCGGACTATTACGAGCAGTACTTC.

This clone was observed a few times. Within the sample, other DNA sequences also encode this same CDR3. This chain uses TRBV30 with TRBJ1-1; D possibly corresponds to TRBD1 (6 bases). Germline lookup yields CDR1 GTSNPN and CDR2 SVGIG (reference sequence). This CDR3 is built from 12 residues. The V end was cut by 3 bases, the J end by 4 bases, with 9 bases between. The CDR3 sequence is CAWRRGGTEAFF. The CDR3 DNA reads TGTGCCTGGAGGAGGGGGGGCACTGAAGCTTTCTTT.

This clone has more than one count but fewer than ten. This chain uses TRBV4-3 with TRBJ2-5; 9 bases fit TRBD2. Germline values: CDR1 LGHNA, CDR2 YSLEER. The CDR3 has 15 residues. Trimming at V came to 2 bases and at J to 4 bases, leaving 5 bases not matched to a gene. CDR3 bases: TGCGCCAGCAGCCAAAATAGCGGGAGTGGAGAGACCCAGTACTTC. Protein product: CASSQNSGSGETQYF.

This chain uses TRBV19 with TRBJ1-5, with 9 bases fitting TRBD1. The CDR3 covers 16 residues. Trimming at V came to 5 bases and at J to 2 bases, leaving 7 bases not matched to a gene. Germline V CDR1 and CDR2: LNHDA, SQIVND (reference sequence). The CDR3 region is CASSDPGQGRNQPQHF. In nucleotides, the CDR3 is TGTGCCAGTAGTGATCCGGGACAGGGCCGCAATCAGCCCCAGCATTTT. Complete variable domain (other parts from reference TRBV19 and TRBJ1-5): DGGITQSPKYLFRKEGQNVTLSCEQNLNHDAMYWYRQDPGQGLRLIYYSQIVNDFQKGDIAEGYSVSREKKESFPLTVTSAQKNPTAFYLCASSDPGQGRNQPQHFGDGTRLSIL.

The genes are TRBV18 and TRBJ2-5; tentative D call: TRBD1 (5 bases). The CDR3 runs to 13 residues. CDR1 KGHSH and CDR2 LQKENI come from the germline V gene. V was pared by 6 bases and J by 5 bases, with 13 bases between. The CDR3 sequence is CASSGSAGETQYF. DNA for the CDR3: TGTGCCAGCTCGGGATCGGCAGGGGAGACCCAGTACTTC.

This clone was seen more than once but under ten times. The chain's CDR3 is CASSKTGANQPQHF. In nucleotides, the CDR3 is TGTGCCAGCAGCAAGACAGGGGCCAATCAGCCCCAGCATTTT. The V gene is TRBV21-1, the J gene TRBJ1-5; TRBD1 reflects the table's D call only, with no check against the DNA. TRBV21-1 constitutes a pseudogene. CDR3 length: 14 residues.

The genes are TRBV11-3 and TRBJ2-3; a weak D match, TRBD1 (6 bases). Trimming removed 5 bases at V and 2 bases at J, with 14 bases between. Germline CDR1 SGHNT, CDR2 YENEEA. The CDR3 contains 15 residues. In DNA, the CDR3 is TGTGCCAGCAGCCTAACAGGGCGGATCACAGATACGCAGTATTTT. The encoded protein is CASSLTGRITDTQYF.

The chain carries TRBV29-1 and TRBJ1-2; 10 nucleotides align to TRBD1. The CDR3 extends over 14 amino acids. V was clipped by 3 bases and J by 6 bases; unmatched bases: 7. Germline V lookup: CDR1 SQVTM, CDR2 ANQGSEA. The chain's CDR3 is CSVEPGQGLNGYTF. The CDR3 DNA reads as TGCAGCGTTGAGCCGGGACAGGGGCTCAATGGCTACACCTTC.

The sample holds a few counts of this clone. This rearrangement joins TRBV7-9 to TRBJ2-3; D is unclear. Germline CDR1 SEHNR, CDR2 FQNEAQ (reference sequence). The V end lost 8 bases, the J end lost 6 bases, and 9 bases lay between the germline ends. The CDR3 is 11 residues long. The CDR3 sequence is CASAEIDTQYF. CDR3 DNA sequence: TGTGCCAGCGCGGAAATCGATACGCAGTATTTT.

This clone was recorded a few times. The J gene is TRBJ2-3, the V gene TRBV28, with no clear D. CDR1 and CDR2 from the germline V gene are MDHEN and SYDVKM. With 4 bases removed from V and 0 bases from J, the gap between germline ends came to 14 bases. The CDR3 is 16 amino acids. For the CDR3, the DNA is TGTGCCAGCAGTTCTCTAGGAGCGTGGAGCACAGATACGCAGTATTTT. It translates to CASSSLGAWSTDTQYF.

A single count supports this clone. The genes are TRBV10-3 and TRBJ1-2; 8 positions match TRBD1. CDR3 size: 14 residues. Trimming cost V 3 bases and J 3 bases; bases outside gene matches: 3. Germline values: CDR1 ENHRY, CDR2 SYGVKD. In nucleotides, the CDR3 is TGTGCCATCAGTGACAGGGGGCTGGACTATGGCTACACCTTC. Protein product: CAISDRGLDYGYTF.